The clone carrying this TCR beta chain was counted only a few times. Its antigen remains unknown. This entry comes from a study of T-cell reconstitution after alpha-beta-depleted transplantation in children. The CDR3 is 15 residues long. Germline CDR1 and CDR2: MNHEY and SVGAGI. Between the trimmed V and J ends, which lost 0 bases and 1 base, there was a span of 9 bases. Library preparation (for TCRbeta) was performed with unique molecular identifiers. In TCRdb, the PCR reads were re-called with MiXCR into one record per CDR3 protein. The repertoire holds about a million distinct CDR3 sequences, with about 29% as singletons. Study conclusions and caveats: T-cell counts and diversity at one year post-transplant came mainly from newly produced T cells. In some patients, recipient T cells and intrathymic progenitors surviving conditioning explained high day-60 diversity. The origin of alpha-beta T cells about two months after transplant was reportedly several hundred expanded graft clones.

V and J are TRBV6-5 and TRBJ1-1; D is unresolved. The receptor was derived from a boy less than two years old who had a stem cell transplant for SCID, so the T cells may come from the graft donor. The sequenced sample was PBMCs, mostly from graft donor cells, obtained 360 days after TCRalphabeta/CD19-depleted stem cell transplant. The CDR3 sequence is CASSYSVRRNTEAFF. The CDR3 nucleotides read TGTGCCAGCAGTTACTCGGTGAGGAGGAACACTGAAGCTTTCTTT.